Below, one T cell receptor (beta chain) is given with its context. Its specificity is unknown. PBMCs numbering at least 6.5 million were isolated per sample. The sample is drawn from a study of blood T cells in healthy people across ages. General study points: Long-lived donors carried more naive CD4+ cells and greater diversity than aged donors.

CDR3 length: 22 residues. A second PCR, run for about 7 to 11 cycles, used a sample-barcoded 5' primer plus a J-beta primer mix. Each TCR beta cDNA got a 12-nucleotide random molecular identifier. Researchers report that each sample yielded at least 3 million CDR3-containing paired-end reads. TCRdb reprocessed the 5' RACE reads via MiXCR and lists one record per CDR3 protein. The profile shows fewer than 750,000 distinct CDR3 sequences, around half of them singletons. The sample was blood. This chain connects TRBV21-1 to TRBJ2-7; the table's TRBD1 call for D was not verified on the DNA. TRBV21-1 is annotated as a pseudogene. This receptor was obtained from a man at least 80 years old in good health. As DNA, the CDR3 is TGTGCCAGCAGCACAACAGATCTTATCCCGGGACAGGTCTCTAGAGGATCCTACGAGCAGTACTTC. Protein sequence: CASSTTDLIPGQVSRGSYEQYF.